The T cell receptor beta chain under discussion was sequenced for a study of early T cells in non-severe SARS-CoV-2 infection. About the study: Sequencing was performed on bulk RNA from unsorted whole blood, leaving chains unpaired.

Findings of the study overall: VDJdb-based matching was biased toward anti-spike CD8 responses and missed private and CD4 specificities.

A word on this clonotype: The antigen remains unidentified.

Each single cDNA molecule received a unique molecular identifier. TCRdb redid the calling of the 5' RACE reads with MiXCR, one entry per CDR3 protein. This sample yields 64,000 or so distinct CDR3 sequences, of which about an eighth are seen a single time; 3.5% to 5% belongs to the top ten. The CDR3 totals 16 residues. Germline V CDR1 and CDR2: LNHDA, SQIVND (reference sequence). J was trimmed by 5 bases and V by 4 bases; bases with no gene match: 10. Sequenced input: whole blood. The sequence was obtained from an adult who was a healthcare worker with PCR-confirmed SARS-CoV-2 infection or an uninfected control (not recorded which). This chain links TRBV19 with TRBJ2-7; 11 bases line up with TRBD1. CDR3 nucleotides: TGTGCCAGTAGTAACCTCCGCAGGACAGGGGGCAACGAGCAGTACTTC. As protein: CASSNLRRTGGNEQYF. The variable domain in full, with the rest retrieved from reference TRBV19 and TRBJ2-7, is DGGITQSPKYLFRKEGQNVTLSCEQNLNHDAMYWYRQDPGQGLRLIYYSQIVNDFQKGDIAEGYSVSREKKESFPLTVTSAQKNPTAFYLCASSNLRRTGGNEQYFGPGTRLTVT.